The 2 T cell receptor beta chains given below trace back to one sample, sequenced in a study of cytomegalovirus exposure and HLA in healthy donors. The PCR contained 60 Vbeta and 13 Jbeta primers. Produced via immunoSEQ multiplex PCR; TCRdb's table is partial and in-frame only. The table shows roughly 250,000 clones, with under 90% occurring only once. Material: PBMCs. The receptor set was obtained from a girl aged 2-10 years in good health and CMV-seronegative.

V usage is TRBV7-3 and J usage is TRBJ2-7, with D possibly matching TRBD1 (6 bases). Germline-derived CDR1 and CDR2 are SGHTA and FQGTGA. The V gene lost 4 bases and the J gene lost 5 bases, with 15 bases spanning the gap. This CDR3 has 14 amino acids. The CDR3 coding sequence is TGTGCCAGCAGCTCCAACAGGGATTCCAACGAGCAGTACTTC. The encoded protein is CASSSNRDSNEQYF.

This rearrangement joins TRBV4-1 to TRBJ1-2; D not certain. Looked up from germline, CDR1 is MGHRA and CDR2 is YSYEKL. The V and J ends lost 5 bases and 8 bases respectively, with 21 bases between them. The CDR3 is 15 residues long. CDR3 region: CASSAWQEARSGYTF. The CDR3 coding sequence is TGCGCCAGCAGCGCCTGGCAGGAGGCGCGTTCCGGCTACACCTTC.